This T cell receptor beta chain was found in a study of cytomegalovirus exposure and HLA in healthy donors. Findings of the study overall: The tendency of first-cohort TCR clusters to co-occur in the roughly 110 validation repertoires was the finding of a later analysis.

This clone was observed a few times. What it binds is unknown. Clones were sequenced by immunoSEQ multiplex PCR, and TCRdb holds only the in-frame ones, with some missing. The top ten clones hold over 3% of a sample with approximately 160,000 clones, roughly nine tenths of them seen once. The length of the CDR3 is 14 residues. J gave up 10 bases and V 6 bases, and 8 bases lay outside the gene matches. Looked up from germline, CDR1 is SNHLY and CDR2 is FYNNEI. The sample taken for sequencing was PBMCs. This chain connects TRBV2 to TRBJ2-1; 11 nucleotides agree with TRBD2. The clonotype was recovered from a woman aged 18-29 years in good health and CMV-seropositive. In DNA form, the CDR3 reads TGTGCCAGCAGACCGACTAGCGGGAACGACGAGCAGTTCTTC. It specifies CASRPTSGNDEQFF.